This T cell receptor beta chain was found in a study of CD8+CD57+ T cells in acquired aplastic anemia. TCR beta VDJ and CDR3 profiles were obtained from a genomic DNA template. Each CDR3 protein gets one entry after TCRdb re-called the reads with MiXCR. The sample consists of 200,000 to 250,000 distinct CDR3 sequences, roughly 33% of them appearing once. V shed 7 bases and J 0 bases; nucleotides not matched to a gene: 1. The CDR3 covers 13 residues. Germline values: CDR1 LNHDA, CDR2 SQIVND (reference sequence). The TCR was taken from a human donor in good health, serving as a control. Material for sequencing was sorted CD4+, CD8+, or CD8+CD57+ T cells (not recorded which) from PBMCs. The genes are TRBV19 and TRBJ2-5; 8 bases are shared with TRBD1. CDR3 residues: CASMTGDQETQYF. The CDR3, as DNA: TGTGCCAGTATGACAGGGGACCAAGAGACCCAGTACTTC.